Only a few counts were recorded for the clone carrying this T cell receptor (beta chain). Its antigen is unidentified. In the PCR, 60 Vbeta and 13 Jbeta primers were used. Generated by immunoSEQ multiplex PCR, the TCRdb table keeps only in-frame clones and is missing some. The sample records more than 85,000 clones, 77% being singletons. The sample comes from a study of cytomegalovirus exposure and HLA in healthy donors. This CDR3 comprises 15 residues. The V gene's germline CDR1 is MDHEN and CDR2 SYDVKM. Overall study findings and caveats: Highest at DRB1 and lowest at HLA-C, TCR association rates differed among HLA loci in a later analysis. Cytomegalovirus-associated TCR beta chains were listed, numbering around 150.

This sequence was found in a male donor in good health and CMV-seropositive. The sample was PBMCs. The V call is TRBV28, the J call TRBJ2-5; weak D call: TRBD1 (6 bases). The J call is in doubt because the DNA end fits TRBJ2-7 better. The CDR3 reads CASSLPRDNPYEQYF. For the CDR3, the DNA is TGTGCCAGCAGTTTACCTCGGGACAACCCCTACGAGCAGTACTTC.